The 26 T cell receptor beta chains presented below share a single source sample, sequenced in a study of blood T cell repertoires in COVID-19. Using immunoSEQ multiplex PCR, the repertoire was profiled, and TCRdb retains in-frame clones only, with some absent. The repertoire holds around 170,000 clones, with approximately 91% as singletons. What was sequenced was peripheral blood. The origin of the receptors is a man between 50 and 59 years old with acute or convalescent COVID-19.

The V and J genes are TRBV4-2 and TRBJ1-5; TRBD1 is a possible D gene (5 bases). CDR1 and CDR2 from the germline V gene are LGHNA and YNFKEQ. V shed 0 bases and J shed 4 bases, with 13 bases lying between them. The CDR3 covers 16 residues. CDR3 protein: CASSQDPGRVNQPQHF. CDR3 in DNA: TGTGCCAGCAGCCAAGATCCAGGCAGGGTAAATCAGCCCCAGCATTTT.

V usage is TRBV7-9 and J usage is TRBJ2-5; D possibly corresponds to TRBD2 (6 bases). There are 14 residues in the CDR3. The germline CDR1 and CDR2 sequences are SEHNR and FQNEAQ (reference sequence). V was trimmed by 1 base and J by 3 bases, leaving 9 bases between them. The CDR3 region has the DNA TGTGCCAGCAGCTTAGGAACGGGAGAAGAGACCCAGTACTTC. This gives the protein CASSLGTGEETQYF.

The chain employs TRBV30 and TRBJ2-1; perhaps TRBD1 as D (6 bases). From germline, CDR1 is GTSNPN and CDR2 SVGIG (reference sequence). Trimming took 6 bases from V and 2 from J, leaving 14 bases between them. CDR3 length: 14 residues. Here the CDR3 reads CACDAGVTYNEQFF. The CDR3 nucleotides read TGTGCCTGTGACGCAGGGGTGACCTACAATGAGCAGTTCTTC.

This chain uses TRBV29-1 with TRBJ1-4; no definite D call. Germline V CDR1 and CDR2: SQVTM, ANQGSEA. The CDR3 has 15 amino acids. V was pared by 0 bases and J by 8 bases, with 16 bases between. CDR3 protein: CSVEDHNQAGEKLFF. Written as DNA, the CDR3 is TGCAGCGTTGAAGATCACAACCAGGCGGGGGAAAAACTGTTTTTT.

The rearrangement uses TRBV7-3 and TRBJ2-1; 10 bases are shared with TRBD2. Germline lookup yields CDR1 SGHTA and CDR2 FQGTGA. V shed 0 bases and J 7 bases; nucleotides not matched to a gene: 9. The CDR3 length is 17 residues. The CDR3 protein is CASSLTVRSGRKNEQFF. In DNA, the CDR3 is TGTGCCAGCAGCTTAACCGTACGTAGCGGGAGGAAGAATGAGCAGTTCTTC.

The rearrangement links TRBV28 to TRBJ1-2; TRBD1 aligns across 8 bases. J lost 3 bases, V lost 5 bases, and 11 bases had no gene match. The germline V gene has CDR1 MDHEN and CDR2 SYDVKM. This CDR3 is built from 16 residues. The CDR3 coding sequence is TGTGCCAGCAGTCCACCCGGACAGGGAGGGGACTATGGCTACACCTTC. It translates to CASSPPGQGGDYGYTF.

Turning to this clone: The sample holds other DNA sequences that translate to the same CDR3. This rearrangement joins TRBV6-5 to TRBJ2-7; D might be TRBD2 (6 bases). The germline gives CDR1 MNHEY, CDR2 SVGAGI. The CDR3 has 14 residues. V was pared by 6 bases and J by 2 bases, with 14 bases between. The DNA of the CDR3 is TGTGCCAGCAGCTACGTCGGGGGTCCCTACGAGCAGTACTTC. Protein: CASSYVGGPYEQYF.

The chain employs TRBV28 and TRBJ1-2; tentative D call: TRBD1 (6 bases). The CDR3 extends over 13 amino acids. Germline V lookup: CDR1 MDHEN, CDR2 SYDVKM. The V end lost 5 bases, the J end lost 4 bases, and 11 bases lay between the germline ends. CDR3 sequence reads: CASSATGTYGYTF. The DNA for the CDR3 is TGTGCCAGCAGTGCAACAGGGACCTATGGCTACACCTTC.

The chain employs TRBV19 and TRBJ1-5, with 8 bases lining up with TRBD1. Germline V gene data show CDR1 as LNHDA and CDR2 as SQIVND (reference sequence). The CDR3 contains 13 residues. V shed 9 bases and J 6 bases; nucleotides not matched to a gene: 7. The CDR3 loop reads CASGQGPIQPQHF. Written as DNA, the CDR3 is TGTGCCAGCGGACAGGGTCCGATTCAGCCCCAGCATTTT.

The CDR3 DNA follows: TGTGCCAGTAGTATGCCCGGGACAGGGCGGAACACCGGGGAGCTGTTTTTT. This codes for CASSMPGTGRNTGELFF. The chain has TRBV19 and TRBJ2-2; the match to TRBD1 covers 9 bases. The germline V gene encodes CDR1 LNHDA and CDR2 SQIVND (reference sequence). V was clipped by 3 bases and J by 1 base; unmatched bases: 6. The CDR3 totals 17 residues.

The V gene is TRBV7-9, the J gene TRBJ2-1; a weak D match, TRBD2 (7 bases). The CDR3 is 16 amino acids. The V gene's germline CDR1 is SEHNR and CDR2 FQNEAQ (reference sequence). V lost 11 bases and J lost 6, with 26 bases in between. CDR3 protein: CAFGAGALSSGNEQFF. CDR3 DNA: TGTGCCTTCGGGGCGGGGGCCCTATCTTCAGGCAATGAGCAGTTCTTC.

The DNA for the CDR3 is TGTGCCAGCAGTTCACTAGCGGGAGGGTCCTACGAGCAGTACTTC. It yields the protein CASSSLAGGSYEQYF. The rearrangement links TRBV28 to TRBJ2-7; 13 nucleotides line up with TRBD2. The germline gives CDR1 MDHEN, CDR2 SYDVKM. J lost 1 base, V lost 4 bases, and 1 base had no gene match. The CDR3 loop spans 15 amino acids.

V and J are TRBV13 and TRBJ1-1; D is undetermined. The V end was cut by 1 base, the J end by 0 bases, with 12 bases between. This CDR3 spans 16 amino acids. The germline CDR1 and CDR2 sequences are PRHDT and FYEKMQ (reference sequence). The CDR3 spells CASSLVRSYMNTEAFF. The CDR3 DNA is TGTGCCAGCAGCTTAGTTCGCAGTTATATGAACACTGAAGCTTTCTTT. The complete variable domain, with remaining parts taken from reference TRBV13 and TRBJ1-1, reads AAGVIQSPRHLIKEKRETATLKCYPIPRHDTVYWYQQGPGQDPQFLISFYEKMQSDKGSIPDRFSAQQFSDYHSELNMSSLELGDSALYFCASSLVRSYMNTEAFFGQGTRLTVV.

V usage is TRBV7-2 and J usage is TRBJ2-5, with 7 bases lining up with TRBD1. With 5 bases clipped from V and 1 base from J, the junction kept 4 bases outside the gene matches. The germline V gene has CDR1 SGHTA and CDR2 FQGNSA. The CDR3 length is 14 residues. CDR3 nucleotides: TGTGCCAGCAGCCTCGACAGGGCCCAAGAGACCCAGTACTTC. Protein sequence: CASSLDRAQETQYF.

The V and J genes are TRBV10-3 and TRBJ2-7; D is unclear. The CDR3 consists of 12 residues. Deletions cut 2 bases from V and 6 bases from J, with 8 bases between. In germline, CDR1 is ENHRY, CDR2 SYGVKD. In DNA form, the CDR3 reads TGTGCCATCAGTGAGACAGAAAGCGAGCAGTACTTC. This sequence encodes CAISETESEQYF.

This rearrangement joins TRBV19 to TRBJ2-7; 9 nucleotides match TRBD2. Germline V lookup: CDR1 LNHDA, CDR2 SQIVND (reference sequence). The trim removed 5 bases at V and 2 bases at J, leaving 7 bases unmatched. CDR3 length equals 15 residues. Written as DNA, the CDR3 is TGTGCCAGTAGTGTTTTTAGCGGGAGCGCCTACGAGCAGTACTTC. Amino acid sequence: CASSVFSGSAYEQYF.

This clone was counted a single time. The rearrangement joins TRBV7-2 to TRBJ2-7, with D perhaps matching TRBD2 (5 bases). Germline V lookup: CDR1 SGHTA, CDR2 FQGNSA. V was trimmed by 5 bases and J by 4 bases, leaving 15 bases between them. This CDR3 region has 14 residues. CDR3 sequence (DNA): TGTGCCAGCAGCCGGACGGCGGGCCCTTACGAGCAGTACGTC. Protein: CASSRTAGPYEQYV.

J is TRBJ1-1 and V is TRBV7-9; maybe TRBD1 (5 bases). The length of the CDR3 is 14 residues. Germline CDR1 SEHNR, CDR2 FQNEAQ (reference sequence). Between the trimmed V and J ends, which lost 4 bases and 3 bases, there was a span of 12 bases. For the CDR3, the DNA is TGTGCCAGCAGCTCTCAAGGGGCTCACACTGAAGCTTTCTTT. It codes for CASSSQGAHTEAFF.

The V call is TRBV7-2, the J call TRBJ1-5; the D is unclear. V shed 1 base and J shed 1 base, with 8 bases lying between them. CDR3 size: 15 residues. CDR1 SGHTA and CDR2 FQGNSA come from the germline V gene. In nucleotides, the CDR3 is TGTGCCAGCAGCTTAGGGGCGAACAGCAATCAGCCCCAGCATTTT. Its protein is CASSLGANSNQPQHF.

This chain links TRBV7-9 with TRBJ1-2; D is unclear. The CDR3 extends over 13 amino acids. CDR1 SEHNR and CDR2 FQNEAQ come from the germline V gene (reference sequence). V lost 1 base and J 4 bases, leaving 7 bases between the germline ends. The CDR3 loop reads CASSLGGPYGYTF. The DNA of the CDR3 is TGTGCCAGCAGCTTAGGAGGTCCCTATGGCTACACCTTC.

In nucleotides, the CDR3 is TGTGCCAGCAGTTTATCTTTCCGAACTAATGAAAAACTGTTTTTT. As protein: CASSLSFRTNEKLFF. V and J are TRBV27 and TRBJ1-4; no firm D call. The CDR3 consists of 15 residues. Trimming left V 0 bases short and J 1 base short, with 6 bases between. CDR1 is MNHEY, CDR2 SMNVEV, per germline (reference sequence).

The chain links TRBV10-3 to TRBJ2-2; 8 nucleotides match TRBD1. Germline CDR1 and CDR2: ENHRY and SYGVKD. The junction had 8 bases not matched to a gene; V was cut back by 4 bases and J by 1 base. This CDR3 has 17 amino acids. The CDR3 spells CAISAISGTGNTGELFF. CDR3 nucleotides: TGTGCCATCAGTGCGATCTCCGGGACAGGGAACACCGGGGAGCTGTTTTTT.

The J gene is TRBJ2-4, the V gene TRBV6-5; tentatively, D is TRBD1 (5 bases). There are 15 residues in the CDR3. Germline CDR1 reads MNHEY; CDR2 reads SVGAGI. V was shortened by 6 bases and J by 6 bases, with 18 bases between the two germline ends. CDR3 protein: CASSPPTGFGNIQYF. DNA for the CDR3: TGTGCCAGCAGCCCCCCAACAGGTTTTGGAAACATTCAGTACTTC.

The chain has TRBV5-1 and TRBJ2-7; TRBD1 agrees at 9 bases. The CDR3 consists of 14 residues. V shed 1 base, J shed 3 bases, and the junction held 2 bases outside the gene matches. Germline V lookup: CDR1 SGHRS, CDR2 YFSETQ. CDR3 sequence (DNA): TGCGCCAGCAGCTTGACAGGGGGCTTCTACGAGCAGTACTTC. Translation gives CASSLTGGFYEQYF.

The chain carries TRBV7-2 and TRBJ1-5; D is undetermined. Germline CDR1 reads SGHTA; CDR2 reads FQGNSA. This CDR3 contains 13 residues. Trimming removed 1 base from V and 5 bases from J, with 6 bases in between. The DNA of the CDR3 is TGTGCCAGCAGCTTAGGAGTGGATCAGCCCCAGCATTTT. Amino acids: CASSLGVDQPQHF.

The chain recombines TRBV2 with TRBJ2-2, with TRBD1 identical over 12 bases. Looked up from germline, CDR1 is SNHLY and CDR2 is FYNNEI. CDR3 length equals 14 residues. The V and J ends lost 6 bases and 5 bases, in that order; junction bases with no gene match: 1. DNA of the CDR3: TGTGCCAGCAGGGGACAGGGGGCTACCGGGGAGCTGTTTTTT. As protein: CASRGQGATGELFF.